This TCR beta chain was obtained from a study of OX40 agonist ivuxolimab in advanced cancers. As for the study in general: Patients enrolled in dose escalation were diagnosed with hepatocellular carcinoma, melanoma, renal cell or head and neck cancer.

The study, taken as a whole, reports: The antigens recognized by the expanded peripheral T cells, that is their antigen specificity, were not determined.

On this clone itself: Its specificity is unknown.

CDR3 length: 18 residues. CDR1 is MNHEY, CDR2 SMNVEV, per germline (reference sequence). Deletions cut 2 bases from V and 0 bases from J, with 14 bases between. Method: immunoSEQ multiplex PCR; TCRdb's copy keeps in-frame clones and lacks some. The sample lists under 80,000 clones; about 90% were seen once. The sequenced sample was CD4+ or CD8+ T cells sorted from blood, obtained in a trial of the OX40 agonist ivuxolimab. This sequence joins TRBV27 and TRBJ2-6; D is perhaps TRBD1 or TRBD2 (5 bases each). The source of this sequence is an adult with an advanced solid tumor such as melanoma, head and neck, liver or kidney cancer. The CDR3 nucleotides read TGTGCCAGCAGTTTACTCGGGACGCCGAGCTCTGGGGCCAACGTCCTGACTTTC. Amino acid sequence: CASSLLGTPSSGANVLTF.